The clone carrying this T cell receptor beta chain was counted at least ten times. The CDR3 extends over 14 amino acids. The V end was cut by 3 bases, the J end by 1 base, with 9 bases between. Per the germline V gene, CDR1 is MNHEY and CDR2 is SMNVEV (reference sequence). TCRdb called the RT-PCR reads again in MiXCR, with one record for every CDR3 protein. This sample yields roughly 250,000 distinct CDR3 sequences, of which roughly 15% are seen a single time; approximately 10% belongs to the top ten. These data originate in a study of patients and donors after allogeneic stem cell transplantation. The chain links TRBV27 to TRBJ1-1; D ambiguous. The sample comprised blood, either unsorted or a sorted T cell fraction (not recorded which). The TCR was taken from a human donor who was either an allogeneic HSCT recipient or a stem cell or donor lymphocyte infusion donor (not recorded which). It is not recorded whose cells these are; they may come from a transplant donor. CDR3 sequence (DNA): TGTGCCAGCAGTTTTGGGCAGCCGAACACTGAAGCTTTCTTT. Translated: CASSFGQPNTEAFF.